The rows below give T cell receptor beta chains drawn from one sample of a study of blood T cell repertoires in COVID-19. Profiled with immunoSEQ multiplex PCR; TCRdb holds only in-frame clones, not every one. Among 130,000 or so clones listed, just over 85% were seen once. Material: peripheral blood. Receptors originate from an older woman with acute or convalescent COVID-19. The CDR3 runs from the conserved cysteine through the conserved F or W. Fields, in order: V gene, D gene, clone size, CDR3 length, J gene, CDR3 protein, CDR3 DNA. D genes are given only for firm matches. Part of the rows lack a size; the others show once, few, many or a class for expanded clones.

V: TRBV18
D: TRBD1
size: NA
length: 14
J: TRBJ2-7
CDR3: CASSPGQGTYEQYF
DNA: TGTGCCAGCTCACCTGGACAGGGCACCTACGAGCAGTACTTC

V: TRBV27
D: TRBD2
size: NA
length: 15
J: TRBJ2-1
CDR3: CASSLKRLAADEQFF
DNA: TGTGCCAGCAGTCTAAAAAGACTAGCCGCCGATGAGCAGTTCTTC

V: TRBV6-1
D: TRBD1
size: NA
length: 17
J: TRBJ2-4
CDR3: CASSGQPGQGVKNIQYF
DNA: TGTGCCAGCAGTGGACAACCGGGACAGGGTGTAAAAAACATTCAGTACTTC

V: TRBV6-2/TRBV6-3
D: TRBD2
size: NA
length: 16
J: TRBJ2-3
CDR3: CASSYELAGAGDTQYF
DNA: TGTGCCAGCAGTTACGAACTAGCGGGGGCAGGGGATACGCAGTATTTT

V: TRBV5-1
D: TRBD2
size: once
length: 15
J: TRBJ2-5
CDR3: CASSFNLGGQETQYF
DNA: TGCGCCAGCAGCTTCAATCTGGGGGGGCAAGAGACCCAGTACTTC

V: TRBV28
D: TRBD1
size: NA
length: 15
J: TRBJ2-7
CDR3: CASSPTGGYPYEQYF
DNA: TGTGCCAGCAGCCCCACAGGGGGCTATCCCTACGAGCAGTACTTC

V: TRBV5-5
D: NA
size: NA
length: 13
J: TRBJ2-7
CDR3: CASSLLRAYEQYF
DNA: TGTGCCAGCAGCTTGCTCAGGGCCTACGAGCAGTACTTC

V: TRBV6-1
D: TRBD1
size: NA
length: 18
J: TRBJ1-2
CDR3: CASSDGRTGGAFNYGYTF
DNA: TGTGCCAGCAGTGACGGGAGGACAGGGGGCGCATTTAACTATGGCTACACCTTC

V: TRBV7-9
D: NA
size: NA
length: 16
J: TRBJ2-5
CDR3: CASSLAGGPERETQYF
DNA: TGTGCCAGCAGCTTAGCGGGGGGGCCGGAGAGAGAGACCCAGTACTTC

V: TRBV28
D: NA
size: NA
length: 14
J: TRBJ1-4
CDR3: CASSSAGRKEKLFF
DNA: TGTGCCAGCTCGTCTGCGGGGCGGAAAGAAAAACTGTTTTTT

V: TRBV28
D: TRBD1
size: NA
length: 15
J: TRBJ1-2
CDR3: CASSSGTGIDYGYTF
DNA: TGTGCCAGCAGTTCCGGGACAGGGATTGACTATGGCTACACCTTC

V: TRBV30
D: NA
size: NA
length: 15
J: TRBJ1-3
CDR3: CAWSVPREYGNTIYF
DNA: TGTGCCTGGAGTGTACCGAGGGAATATGGAAACACCATATATTTT

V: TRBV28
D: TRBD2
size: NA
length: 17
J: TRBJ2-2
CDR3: CASARTSGGRVAGELFF
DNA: TGTGCCAGCGCTCGGACTAGCGGGGGCAGAGTCGCCGGGGAGCTGTTTTTT

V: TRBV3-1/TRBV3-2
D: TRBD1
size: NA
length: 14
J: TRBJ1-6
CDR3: CASSHGQGQSPLHF
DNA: TGTGCCAGCAGCCACGGACAGGGCCAGTCACCCCTCCACTTT

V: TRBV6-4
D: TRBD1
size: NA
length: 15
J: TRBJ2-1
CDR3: CASSERGLSYNEQFF
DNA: TGTGCCAGCAGTGAAAGGGGGCTATCCTACAATGAGCAGTTCTTC

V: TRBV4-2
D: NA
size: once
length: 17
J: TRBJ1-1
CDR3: CASSLNPQGGGNTEAFF
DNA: TGTGCCAGCAGCCTAAATCCTCAAGGGGGGGGGAACACTGAAGCTTTCTTT

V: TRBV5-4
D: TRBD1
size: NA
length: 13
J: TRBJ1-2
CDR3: CASSRGQVYGYTF
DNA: TGTGCCAGCAGCCGGGGACAGGTCTATGGCTACACCTTC

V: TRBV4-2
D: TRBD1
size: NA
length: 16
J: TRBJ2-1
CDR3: CASSHLDRGSYNEQFF
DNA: TGTGCCAGCAGCCACCTGGACAGGGGATCCTACAATGAGCAGTTCTTC

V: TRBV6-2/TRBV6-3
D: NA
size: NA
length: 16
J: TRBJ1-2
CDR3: CASSYPTQRANYGYTF
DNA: TGTGCCAGCAGTTACCCGACGCAGAGGGCTAACTATGGCTACACCTTC

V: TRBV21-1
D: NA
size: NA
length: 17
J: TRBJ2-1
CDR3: CASSKEASGGIDNEQFF
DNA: TGTGCCAGCAGCAAAGAGGCTAGCGGGGGGATCGACAATGAGCAGTTCTTC

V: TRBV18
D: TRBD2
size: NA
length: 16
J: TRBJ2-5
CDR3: CASSPLAGRVQETQYF
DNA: TGTGCCAGCTCACCACTAGCGGGGAGAGTTCAAGAGACCCAGTACTTC

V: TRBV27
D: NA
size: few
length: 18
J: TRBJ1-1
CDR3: CASSLGFRGRGWDTEAFF
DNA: TGTGCCAGCAGTTTAGGGTTCAGGGGACGAGGTTGGGACACTGAAGCTTTCTTT

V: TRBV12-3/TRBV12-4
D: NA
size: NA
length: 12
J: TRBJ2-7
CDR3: CASSFHQGAQYF
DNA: TGTGCCAGCAGTTTCCATCAGGGTGCGCAGTACTTC

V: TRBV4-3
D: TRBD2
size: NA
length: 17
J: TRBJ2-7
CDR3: CASSQEGPPSGGYEQYF
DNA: TGCGCCAGCAGCCAAGAAGGCCCTCCTAGCGGGGGGTACGAGCAGTACTTC

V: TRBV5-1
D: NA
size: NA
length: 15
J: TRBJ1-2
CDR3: CASSLAGGMSYGYTF
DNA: TGCGCCAGCAGCTTGGCGGGGGGAATGTCCTATGGCTACACCTTC

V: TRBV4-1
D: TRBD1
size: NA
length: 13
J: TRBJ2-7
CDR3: CASSLDRAGEQYF
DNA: TGCGCCAGCAGCCTCGACAGGGCCGGGGAGCAGTACTTC

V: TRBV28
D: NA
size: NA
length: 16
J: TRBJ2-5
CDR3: CASSPLAGRQRQTQYF
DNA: TGTGCCAGCAGTCCTCTCGCAGGGCGCCAAAGGCAGACCCAGTACTTC

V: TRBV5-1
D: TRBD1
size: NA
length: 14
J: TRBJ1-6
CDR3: CASSWGTVSSPLHF
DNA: TGCGCCAGCAGCTGGGGGACAGTGAGTTCACCCCTCCACTTT

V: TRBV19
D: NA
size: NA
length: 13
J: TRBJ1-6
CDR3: CASMGGGRSPLHF
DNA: TGTGCCAGTATGGGAGGGGGACGTTCACCCCTCCACTTT

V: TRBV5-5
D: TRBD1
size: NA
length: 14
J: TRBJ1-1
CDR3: CASSLGGQFTEAFF
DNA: TGTGCCAGCAGCTTAGGGGGACAGTTCACTGAAGCTTTCTTT

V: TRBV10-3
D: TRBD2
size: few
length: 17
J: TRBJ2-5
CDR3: CAISEGILAGAGETQYF
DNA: TGTGCCATCAGTGAGGGAATCTTAGCGGGGGCCGGGGAGACCCAGTACTTC

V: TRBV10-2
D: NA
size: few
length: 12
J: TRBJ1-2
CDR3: CASSDGLRGYTF
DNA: TGCGCCAGCAGCGACGGCCTGAGGGGCTACACCTTC

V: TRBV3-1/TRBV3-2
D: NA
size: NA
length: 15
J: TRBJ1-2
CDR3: CASSRGFLDPYGYTF
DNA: TGTGCCAGCAGCCGCGGGTTTTTGGACCCCTATGGCTACACCTTC

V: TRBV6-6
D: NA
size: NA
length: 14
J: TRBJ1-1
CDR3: CASSSLGASTEAFF
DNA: TGTGCCAGCAGCTCCTTGGGGGCGAGCACTGAAGCTTTCTTT

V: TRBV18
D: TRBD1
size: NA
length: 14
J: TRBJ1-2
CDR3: CASSPVDRGGSYTF
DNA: TGTGCCAGCTCACCCGTGGACAGGGGCGGCAGCTACACCTTC

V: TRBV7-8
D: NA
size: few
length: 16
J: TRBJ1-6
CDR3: CASSFPGAGDNSPLHF
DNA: TGTGCCAGCAGCTTCCCCGGGGCAGGGGATAATTCACCCCTCCACTTT

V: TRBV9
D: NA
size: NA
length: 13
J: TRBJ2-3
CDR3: CASSVSSTDTQYF
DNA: TGTGCCAGCAGCGTATCTAGCACAGATACGCAGTATTTT

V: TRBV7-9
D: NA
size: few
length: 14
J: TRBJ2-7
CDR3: CASSSLEDSYEQYF
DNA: TGTGCCAGCAGCTCGCTAGAGGATAGCTACGAGCAGTACTTC

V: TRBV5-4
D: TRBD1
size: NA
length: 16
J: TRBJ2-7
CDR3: CASSITTGTVIYEQYF
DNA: TGTGCCAGCAGCATAACCACCGGGACAGTTATCTACGAGCAGTACTTC

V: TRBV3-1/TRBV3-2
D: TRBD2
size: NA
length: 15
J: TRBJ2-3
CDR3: CASSLAGSGTDTQYF
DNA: TGTGCCAGCAGCCTAGCGGGAAGCGGCACAGATACGCAGTATTTT

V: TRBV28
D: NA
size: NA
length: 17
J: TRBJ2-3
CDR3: CASSLRKGQGSTDTQYF
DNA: TGTGCCAGCAGTTTACGAAAGGGGCAGGGAAGCACAGATACGCAGTATTTT

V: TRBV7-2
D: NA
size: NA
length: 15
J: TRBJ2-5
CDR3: CASSLPTSSVETQYF
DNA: TGTGCCAGCAGCTTACCCACGAGTTCCGTAGAGACCCAGTACTTC

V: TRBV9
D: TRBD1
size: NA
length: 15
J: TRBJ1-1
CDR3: CASSPQGAADTEAFF
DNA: TGTGCCAGCAGCCCGCAGGGGGCGGCGGACACTGAAGCTTTCTTT

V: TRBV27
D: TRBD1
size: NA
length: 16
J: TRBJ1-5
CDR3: CASSPSTGHSNQPQHF
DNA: TGTGCCAGCAGCCCTTCGACAGGGCACAGCAATCAGCCCCAGCATTTT

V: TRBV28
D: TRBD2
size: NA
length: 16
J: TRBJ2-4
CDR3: CASSFSGLADKNIQYF
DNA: TGTGCCAGCAGTTTTTCGGGACTAGCGGACAAAAACATTCAGTACTTC

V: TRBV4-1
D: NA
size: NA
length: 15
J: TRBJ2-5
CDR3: CASSPSGGGRETQYF
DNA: TGCGCCAGCAGCCCCTCTGGCGGGGGCCGAGAGACCCAGTACTTC

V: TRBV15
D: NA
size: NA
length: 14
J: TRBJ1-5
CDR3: CATSRDNSNQPQHF
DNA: TGTGCCACCAGCAGAGATAATAGCAATCAGCCCCAGCATTTT

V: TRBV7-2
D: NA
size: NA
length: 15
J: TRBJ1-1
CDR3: CASSLDVYEITEAFF
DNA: TGTGCCAGCAGCTTAGATGTCTATGAGATCACTGAAGCTTTCTTT

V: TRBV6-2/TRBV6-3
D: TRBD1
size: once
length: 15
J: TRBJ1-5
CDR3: CASSYVSGGHQPQHF
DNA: TGTGCCAGCAGTTACGTCTCAGGGGGCCATCAGCCCCAGCATTTT

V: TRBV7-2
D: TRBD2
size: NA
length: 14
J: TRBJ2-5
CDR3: CASSLAGGQGTQYF
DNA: TGTGCCAGCAGCCTAGCGGGGGGGCAGGGGACCCAGTACTTC

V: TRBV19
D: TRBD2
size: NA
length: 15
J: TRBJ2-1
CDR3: CASRNSGGSYNEQFF
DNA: TGTGCCAGTAGGAATAGCGGGGGGTCCTACAATGAGCAGTTCTTC

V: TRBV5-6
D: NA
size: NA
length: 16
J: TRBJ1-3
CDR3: CASSLDPRSSGNTIYF
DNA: TGTGCCAGCAGCTTGGATCCCAGAAGCTCTGGAAACACCATATATTTT

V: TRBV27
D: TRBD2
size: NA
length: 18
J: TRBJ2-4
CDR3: CASRPLAGDPIAKNIQYF
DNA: TGTGCCAGCAGGCCACTAGCGGGGGATCCAATAGCCAAAAACATTCAGTACTTC

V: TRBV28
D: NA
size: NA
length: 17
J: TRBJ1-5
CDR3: CASRKGGIRISNQPQHF
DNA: TGTGCCAGCAGAAAAGGAGGGATCCGAATTAGCAATCAGCCCCAGCATTTT

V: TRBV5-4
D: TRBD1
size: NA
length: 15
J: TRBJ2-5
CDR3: CASSGGQGDQETQYF
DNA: TGTGCCAGCAGCGGTGGACAGGGGGATCAAGAGACCCAGTACTTC